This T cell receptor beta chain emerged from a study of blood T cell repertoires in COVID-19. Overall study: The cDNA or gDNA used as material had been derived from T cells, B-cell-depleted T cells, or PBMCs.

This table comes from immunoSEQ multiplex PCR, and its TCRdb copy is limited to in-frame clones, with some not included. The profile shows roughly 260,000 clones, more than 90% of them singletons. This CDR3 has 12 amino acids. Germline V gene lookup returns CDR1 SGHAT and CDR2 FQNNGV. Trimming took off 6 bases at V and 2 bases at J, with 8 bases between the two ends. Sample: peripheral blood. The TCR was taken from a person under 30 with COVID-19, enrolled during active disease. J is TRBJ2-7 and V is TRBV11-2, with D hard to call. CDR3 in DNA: TGTGCCAGCAGTCAATTCCCCTACGAGCAGTACTTC. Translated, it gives CASSQFPYEQYF.